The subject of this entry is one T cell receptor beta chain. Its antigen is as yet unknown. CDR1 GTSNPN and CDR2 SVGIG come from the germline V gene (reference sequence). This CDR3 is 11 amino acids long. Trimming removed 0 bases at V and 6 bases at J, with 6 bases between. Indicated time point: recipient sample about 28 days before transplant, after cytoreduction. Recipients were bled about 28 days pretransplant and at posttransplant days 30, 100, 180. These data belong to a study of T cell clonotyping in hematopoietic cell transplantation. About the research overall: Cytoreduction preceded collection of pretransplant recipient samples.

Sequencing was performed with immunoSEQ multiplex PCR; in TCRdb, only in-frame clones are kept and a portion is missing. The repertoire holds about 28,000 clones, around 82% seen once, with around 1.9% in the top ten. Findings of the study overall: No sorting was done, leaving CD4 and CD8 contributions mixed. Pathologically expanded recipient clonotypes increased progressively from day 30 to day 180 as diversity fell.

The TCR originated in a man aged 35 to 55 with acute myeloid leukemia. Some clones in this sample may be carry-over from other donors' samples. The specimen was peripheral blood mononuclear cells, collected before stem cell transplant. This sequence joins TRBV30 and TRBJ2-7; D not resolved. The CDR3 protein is CAWSVLGEQYF. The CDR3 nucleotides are TGTGCCTGGAGTGTCCTAGGCGAGCAGTACTTC.